This T cell receptor (beta chain) is from a study of OX40 agonist ivuxolimab in advanced cancers. Study information: Dose-escalation patients had hepatocellular carcinoma, melanoma, renal cell or head and neck cancer.

Generated by immunoSEQ multiplex PCR, the TCRdb table keeps only in-frame clones and is missing some. Among tens of thousands of clones listed, approximately 90% were seen once. Germline assignment: CDR1 SGHDT and CDR2 YYEEEE. This CDR3 is 16 amino acids long. V was clipped by 4 bases and J by 2 bases; unmatched bases: 5. Sequences were derived from CD4+ or CD8+ T cells sorted from blood, sampled in a trial of the OX40 agonist ivuxolimab. The TCR was taken from an adult with an advanced solid tumor such as melanoma, head and neck, liver or kidney cancer. The gene calls are TRBV5-6 and TRBJ2-3, with 12 positions matching TRBD2. Here the CDR3 reads CASSLTSGGFTDTQYF. The CDR3 DNA reads TGTGCCAGCAGCCTGACTAGCGGGGGATTCACAGATACGCAGTATTTT.